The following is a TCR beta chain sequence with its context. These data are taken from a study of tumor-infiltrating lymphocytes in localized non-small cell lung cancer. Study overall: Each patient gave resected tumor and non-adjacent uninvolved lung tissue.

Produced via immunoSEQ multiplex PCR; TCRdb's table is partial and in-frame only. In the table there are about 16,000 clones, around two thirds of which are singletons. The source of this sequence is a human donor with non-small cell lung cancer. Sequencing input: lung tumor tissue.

The CDR3 region has the DNA TGTGCCAGCAGCCAAGAGCGGGAGGCCTACAATGAGCAGTTCTTC. Its protein is CASSQEREAYNEQFF. This chain uses TRBV4-2 with TRBJ2-1; TRBD2 matches at 8 bases. Trimming at V came to 0 bases and at J to 2 bases, leaving 0 bases not matched to a gene. Germline V gives CDR1 LGHNA, CDR2 YNFKEQ. The length of the CDR3 is 15 residues.